A selection of T cell receptor beta chains follows, all from one sample in a study of siplizumab effects on memory and regulatory T cells. Profiling relied on immunoSEQ multiplex PCR, and the TCRdb table lists in-frame clones only, not all of them. Of some 100,000 clones listed, roughly 93% are singletons. The sequenced material came from CD8+ T cells sorted from blood. The receptors stem from a human donor in good health. The CDR3 runs from the conserved cysteine through the conserved F or W. A D gene is named only where the DNA matches it firmly. The listing skips clone size in some rows; elsewhere it reads once, few, many or a size class.

V gene: TRBV11-2; J gene: TRBJ1-4; D gene: -; clone size: once; CDR3 DNA: TGTGCCAGCAGCTTGGTCAGGGCTGAAAAACTGTTTTTT; CDR3 protein: CASSLVRAEKLFF
V gene: TRBV29-1; J gene: TRBJ2-1; D gene: TRBD2; clone size: -; CDR3 DNA: TGCAGCGTTGATGGGACTAGCGTCTATGAGCAGTTCTTC; CDR3 protein: CSVDGTSVYEQFF
V gene: TRBV6-5; J gene: TRBJ2-6; D gene: -; clone size: -; CDR3 DNA: TGTGCCAGCAGCTCTGATTACTCTGGGGCCAACGTCCTGACTTTC; CDR3 protein: CASSSDYSGANVLTF
V gene: TRBV6-1; J gene: TRBJ2-7; D gene: TRBD1; clone size: -; CDR3 DNA: TGTGCCAGCGATATGTGGGGACAGGGCGTGGAGCAGTACTTC; CDR3 protein: CASDMWGQGVEQYF
V gene: TRBV19; J gene: TRBJ2-7; D gene: TRBD2; clone size: -; CDR3 DNA: TGTGCCAGTAGTCCCGGGACTAGCGGCTACGAGCAGTACTTC; CDR3 protein: CASSPGTSGYEQYF
V gene: TRBV27; J gene: TRBJ1-4; D gene: -; clone size: once; CDR3 DNA: TGTGCCAGCAGTTTACGGGGAGGGATTGAAAAACTGTTTTTT; CDR3 protein: CASSLRGGIEKLFF
V gene: TRBV27; J gene: TRBJ2-5; D gene: TRBD2; clone size: -; CDR3 DNA: TGTGCCAGCAGTTTATTGTCTGGGACTAGCCTAGAGACCCAGTACTTC; CDR3 protein: CASSLLSGTSLETQYF
V gene: TRBV27; J gene: TRBJ1-1; D gene: -; clone size: -; CDR3 DNA: TGTGCCAGCAGTCTAACCGGGACACGAAACACTGAAGCTTTCTTT; CDR3 protein: CASSLTGTRNTEAFF
V gene: TRBV11-2; J gene: TRBJ2-3; D gene: TRBD2; clone size: -; CDR3 DNA: TGTGCCAGCAGCTTAGTTCATATGGGAGGGACCACAGATACGCAGTATTTT; CDR3 protein: CASSLVHMGGTTDTQYF
V gene: TRBV27; J gene: TRBJ2-1; D gene: TRBD1; clone size: -; CDR3 DNA: TGTGCCAGCACTGACAGGGTAACCTCCTACAATGAGCAGTTCTTC; CDR3 protein: CASTDRVTSYNEQFF
V gene: TRBV11-3; J gene: TRBJ1-1; D gene: -; clone size: few; CDR3 DNA: TGTGCCAGCAGCTTAGAATCTGAAGCTTTCTTT; CDR3 protein: CASSLESEAFF
V gene: TRBV19; J gene: TRBJ2-7; D gene: -; clone size: -; CDR3 DNA: TGTGCCAGTAGTATAGGCAGGGGTGGTTACGAGCAGTACTTC; CDR3 protein: CASSIGRGGYEQYF
V gene: TRBV27; J gene: TRBJ1-2; D gene: TRBD1; clone size: -; CDR3 DNA: TGTGCCAGCAGTTTAGGACAGGGCGAAGTCTATGGCTACACCTTC; CDR3 protein: CASSLGQGEVYGYTF
V gene: TRBV9; J gene: TRBJ2-3; D gene: -; clone size: -; CDR3 DNA: TGTGCCAGCAGCGTAGATGGGGGGGCGTATATTACGCAGTATTTT; CDR3 protein: CASSVDGGAYITQYF
V gene: TRBV7-9; J gene: TRBJ2-3; D gene: -; clone size: -; CDR3 DNA: TGTGCCAGCAGCTTAGTGGGCGGGCCCCCCGCCAGGGATACGCAGTATTTT; CDR3 protein: CASSLVGGPPARDTQYF
V gene: TRBV6-4; J gene: TRBJ1-4; D gene: -; clone size: -; CDR3 DNA: TGTGCCAGCAGTGAAGACCAGAATAATGAAAAACTGTTTTTT; CDR3 protein: CASSEDQNNEKLFF
V gene: TRBV7-8; J gene: TRBJ2-7; D gene: TRBD1; clone size: -; CDR3 DNA: TGTGCCAGCAGCCCGATAGGCGGGACAGGGACCTACGAGCAGTACTTC; CDR3 protein: CASSPIGGTGTYEQYF
V gene: TRBV5-5; J gene: TRBJ1-1; D gene: -; clone size: -; CDR3 DNA: TGTGCCAGCAGCTTGGACAGGGTGAACACTGAAGCTTTCTTT; CDR3 protein: CASSLDRVNTEAFF
V gene: TRBV29-1; J gene: TRBJ2-1; D gene: -; clone size: -; CDR3 DNA: TGCAGCGTTGAAGAGACAGGTCAGGAGCAGTTCTTC; CDR3 protein: CSVEETGQEQFF
V gene: TRBV7-6; J gene: TRBJ2-1; D gene: TRBD2; clone size: -; CDR3 DNA: TGTGCCAGCAGCTCCGGACTAGCGGGGGTGAGCTCCTACAATGAGCAGTTCTTC; CDR3 protein: CASSSGLAGVSSYNEQFF
V gene: TRBV19; J gene: TRBJ1-2; D gene: TRBD1; clone size: -; CDR3 DNA: TGTGCCAGTAGTCTCGGACAGGGGCGAGGCTACACCTTC; CDR3 protein: CASSLGQGRGYTF
V gene: TRBV7-9; J gene: TRBJ2-1; D gene: -; clone size: -; CDR3 DNA: TGTGCCAGCAGCTCTGACAGGCTACAAGGTAATGAGCAGTTCTTC; CDR3 protein: CASSSDRLQGNEQFF
V gene: TRBV5-5; J gene: TRBJ2-7; D gene: TRBD2; clone size: -; CDR3 DNA: TGTGCCAGCAGCTTGGCCGTGGGACTAGGGGCCTACGAGCAGTACTTC; CDR3 protein: CASSLAVGLGAYEQYF
V gene: TRBV9; J gene: TRBJ2-7; D gene: -; clone size: -; CDR3 DNA: TGTGCCAGCAGCGTAGGGCCGGACACGAGCTCCTACGAGCAGTACTTC; CDR3 protein: CASSVGPDTSSYEQYF
V gene: TRBV27; J gene: TRBJ2-1; D gene: -; clone size: -; CDR3 DNA: TGTGCCAGCAGTTTAGTGGGACGGGCCTATGAGCAGTTCTTC; CDR3 protein: CASSLVGRAYEQFF
V gene: TRBV27; J gene: TRBJ1-1; D gene: -; clone size: -; CDR3 DNA: TGTGCCAGCAGTTTAAGAGGCACTGAAGCTTTCTTT; CDR3 protein: CASSLRGTEAFF
V gene: TRBV7-9; J gene: TRBJ2-3; D gene: -; clone size: -; CDR3 DNA: TGTGCCAGCAGGAGGGGGGTCAACGCAGATACGCAGTATTTT; CDR3 protein: CASRRGVNADTQYF
V gene: TRBV27; J gene: TRBJ1-2; D gene: -; clone size: -; CDR3 DNA: TGTGCCAGCAGTCCGTACTCGACCATCGGGCTCGACTATGGCTACACCTTC; CDR3 protein: CASSPYSTIGLDYGYTF
V gene: TRBV5-1; J gene: TRBJ2-1; D gene: -; clone size: -; CDR3 DNA: TGCGCCAGCAGCTTGAGCCTAGAGCAACACAATGAGCAGTTCTTC; CDR3 protein: CASSLSLEQHNEQFF
V gene: TRBV7-9; J gene: TRBJ1-5; D gene: -; clone size: -; CDR3 DNA: TGTGCCAGCAGCTTCGGGTCTCCTCAGCCCCAGCATTTT; CDR3 protein: CASSFGSPQPQHF
V gene: TRBV11-2; J gene: TRBJ2-7; D gene: TRBD1; clone size: -; CDR3 DNA: TGTGCCAGCAGCTTCTCACAGGGGGCCTCCTACGAGCAGTACTTC; CDR3 protein: CASSFSQGASYEQYF
V gene: TRBV10-1; J gene: TRBJ2-7; D gene: TRBD2; clone size: -; CDR3 DNA: TGCGCCAGCAGTGAGTCGCTAGCGGTGAGCTCCTACGAGCAGTACTTC; CDR3 protein: CASSESLAVSSYEQYF
V gene: TRBV28; J gene: TRBJ2-6; D gene: -; clone size: -; CDR3 DNA: TGTGCCAGCAGTTTTCGTGGCTCTGGGGCCAACGTCCTGACTTTC; CDR3 protein: CASSFRGSGANVLTF
V gene: TRBV10-3; J gene: TRBJ1-2; D gene: TRBD1; clone size: -; CDR3 DNA: TGTGCCATCAGTGAGTCAGACAGGGGGCATGGCTACACCTTC; CDR3 protein: CAISESDRGHGYTF
V gene: TRBV27; J gene: TRBJ2-1; D gene: -; clone size: -; CDR3 DNA: TGTGCCAGCGGTCATATCAGGAATGAGCAGTTCTTC; CDR3 protein: CASGHIRNEQFF
V gene: TRBV29-1; J gene: TRBJ2-7; D gene: -; clone size: -; CDR3 DNA: TGCAGCGCCTTGACACGCTACGAGCAGTACTTC; CDR3 protein: CSALTRYEQYF